The source of this T cell receptor (beta chain) is a study of blood T cell repertoires in COVID-19 (dated by TCRdb to the early 2020s). As for the study more broadly: Samples covering the acute and convalescent phases of COVID-19 were provided by collaborators in the United States, Italy and Spain. The samples were drawn from the first 160 participants of the ongoing ImmuneRACE study and from roughly 1,300 subjects provided by 6 global collaborators. Where available, HLA class I and class II types were taken from metadata supplied by the sample provider and were not determined by assay-based typing. The repertoires were made available in a free public database intended to serve as a resource for research on the immune response to SARS-CoV-2. A de-identified subject ID, COVID-19 status, age in years and sex were almost always included in the sample metadata. The dataset comprised deeply sampled blood TCRbeta repertoires from subjects exposed to, actively infected with, or recovered from COVID-19. The material from the prospective study consisted of cDNA or gDNA derived from T cells, B-cell-depleted T cells, or PBMCs. On the study overall, not on this receptor specifically: Clinical and demographic metadata were provided uncurated, with the amount varying by source and participant.

Germline trimming amounts to 2 bases on V and 4 bases on J, with 10 as the count of junction bases outside the gene matches. The CDR3 has 18 amino acids, counting the end cysteine and phenylalanine. The retained sequence is limited to the CDR3, 54 bases, with the frame set at the first base. Via the germline V gene, CDR1 is SGHVS and CDR2 FQNEAQ. The immunoSEQ Assay, a bias-controlled multiplex PCR, was used to amplify TCRbeta CDR3 regions from genomic DNA. The original methods were these. The number of nucleated cells in each sample was estimated from the amplification of reference gene primers within the assay. To quantify the absolute abundance of each unique TCRbeta CDR3 rearrangement, sequence reads were collapsed and filtered. For each sample, productive Simpson clonality was calculated as the square root of Simpson's diversity index over productive rearrangements. In TCRdb, the immuneACCESS table is reduced to in-frame sequences with V and J assigned. These tables do not hold every clone; where another copy was compared, an unresolved V gene accounts for under half, and the others remain unexplained. V, J and clone size are those of that table, while D and trimming were read from the DNA. The sample contains approximately 110,000 clones, 69% of them found a single time. Approximately 5.9% of the sample is in the top ten clones.

Collaborating institutions collected whole blood in K2EDTA tubes following their own protocols. Collaborator samples were shipped for TCRbeta analysis as frozen whole blood, isolated PBMCs, or DNA extracted from either sample type. As regards this clone: Its antigen remains undetermined. Within one base of it there is no much larger clone, and no base qualities were kept.

Sequenced sample: peripheral blood. The sequence links TRBV7-8 to TRBJ1-5; TRBD1 matches 11 bases in the middle. The clonotype was recovered from a man at least 80 years old with acute or convalescent COVID-19. CDR3 protein: CASSLPKRTGGENQPQHF. The bases read TGTGCCAGCAGCTTACCAAAAAGGACAGGGGGCGAAAATCAGCCCCAGCATTTT.